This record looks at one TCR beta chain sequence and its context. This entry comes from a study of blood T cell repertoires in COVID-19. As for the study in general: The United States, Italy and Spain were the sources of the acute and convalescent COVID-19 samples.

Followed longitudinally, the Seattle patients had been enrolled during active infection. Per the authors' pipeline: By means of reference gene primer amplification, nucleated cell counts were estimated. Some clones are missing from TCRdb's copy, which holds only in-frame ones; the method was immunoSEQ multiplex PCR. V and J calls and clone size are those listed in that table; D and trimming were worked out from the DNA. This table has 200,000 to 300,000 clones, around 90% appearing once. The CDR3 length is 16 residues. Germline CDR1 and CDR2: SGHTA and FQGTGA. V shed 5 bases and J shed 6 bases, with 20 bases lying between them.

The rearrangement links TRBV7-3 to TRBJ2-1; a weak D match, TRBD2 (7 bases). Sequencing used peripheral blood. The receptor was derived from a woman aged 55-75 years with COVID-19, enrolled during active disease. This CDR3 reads CASSNSRGGWTNEQFF. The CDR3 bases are TGTGCCAGCAGCAACTCTAGGGGGGGCTGGACCAATGAGCAGTTCTTC.